What follows are 27 T cell receptor beta chains derived from one specimen sequenced in a study of shared clonotypes between healthy human individuals. The data were produced by immunoSEQ multiplex PCR, yet TCRdb's version contains in-frame clones alone and is incomplete. Altogether 650,000 to 750,000 clones are present, roughly 70% being singletons, with the ten largest covering around 1.8%. Sequencing was performed on memory CD4+ T cells sorted from blood. The sample's subset: CD45RA-negative fraction. The receptors come from a woman in her 30s in good health.

V and J are TRBV11-3 and TRBJ2-1; 10 bases match TRBD1. The trim removed 4 bases at V and 2 bases at J, leaving 8 bases unmatched. The CDR3 sequence is 17 residues long. In germline, CDR1 is SGHNT, CDR2 YENEEA. CDR3: CASSSRQGALAYNEQFF. The DNA for the CDR3 is TGTGCCAGCAGCTCCAGACAGGGGGCGCTTGCCTACAATGAGCAGTTCTTC.

The V gene is TRBV11-2, the J gene TRBJ2-1; 7 bases line up with TRBD2. The trim removed 1 base at V and 12 bases at J, leaving 6 bases unmatched. This CDR3 comprises 13 residues. The germline gives CDR1 SGHAT, CDR2 FQNNGV. The chain's CDR3 is CASSLGGRERQFF. The DNA of the CDR3 is TGTGCCAGCAGCTTAGGAGGGCGGGAGCGGCAGTTCTTC.

V and J are TRBV2 and TRBJ2-1, with D possibly matching TRBD2 (7 bases). CDR3 length: 14 residues. Germline-derived CDR1 and CDR2 are SNHLY and FYNNEI. V lost 2 bases to trimming and J lost 9 bases, with 14 bases between them. CDR3 sequence: CASSEWQGGVEQFF. The CDR3 DNA is TGTGCCAGCAGTGAATGGCAAGGGGGGGTTGAGCAGTTCTTC. Full variable domain (rest looked up from reference TRBV2 and TRBJ2-1): EPEVTQTPSHQVTQMGQEVILRCVPISNHLYFYWYRQILGQKVEFLVSFYNNEISEKSEIFDDQFSVERPDGSNFTLKIRSTKLEDSAMYFCASSEWQGGVEQFFGPGTRLTVL.

The chain uses TRBV9 and TRBJ2-5; 8 bases are a match to TRBD2. V shed 2 bases and J 5 bases; nucleotides not matched to a gene: 11. This CDR3 has 16 amino acids. From germline, CDR1 is SGDLS and CDR2 YYNGEE. The CDR3 reads CASSVGFQREMETQYF. The CDR3 bases are TGTGCCAGCAGCGTTGGGTTCCAGCGGGAGATGGAGACCCAGTACTTC.

J is TRBJ2-3 and V is TRBV7-9; 9 positions agree with TRBD1. The CDR3 covers 16 residues. Germline CDR1 SEHNR, CDR2 FQNEAQ (reference sequence). Germline trimming cut 4 bases from V and 2 bases from J; bases unmatched to any gene: 7. CDR3 residues: CASSSHRGLNTDTQYF. The CDR3 DNA reads as TGTGCCAGCAGCTCGCACAGGGGGCTTAACACAGATACGCAGTATTTT.

The chain links TRBV19 to TRBJ1-1; 9 bases are a match to TRBD1. Per the germline V gene, CDR1 is LNHDA and CDR2 is SQIVND (reference sequence). Unmatched junction bases numbered 10, after V lost 7 bases and J lost 7 bases. This CDR3 contains 14 residues. Here the CDR3 DNA reads TGTGCCAGTACCACGACCGGGACAGGGTTTGAAGCTTTCTTT. It is translated as CASTTTGTGFEAFF. The full variable domain, its missing parts supplied by reference TRBV19 and TRBJ1-1, is DGGITQSPKYLFRKEGQNVTLSCEQNLNHDAMYWYRQDPGQGLRLIYYSQIVNDFQKGDIAEGYSVSREKKESFPLTVTSAQKNPTAFYLCASTTTGTGFEAFFGQGTRLTVV.

The chain combines TRBV7-2 with TRBJ1-2, with D possibly matching TRBD1 (6 bases). Trimming took 5 bases from V and 6 from J, leaving 13 bases between them. CDR1 and CDR2 from the germline V gene are SGHTA and FQGNSA. This CDR3 spans 13 amino acids. CDR3 in DNA: TGTGCCAGCAGCCCGGGACAACAGGATGGCTACACCTTC. Its translation: CASSPGQQDGYTF.

This clone was counted once. The V gene is TRBV15, the J gene TRBJ2-5; 9 bases line up with TRBD1. The CDR3 has 16 residues. V lost 1 base to trimming and J lost 4 bases; unmatched junction nucleotides: 7. Germline V gene data show CDR1 as LNHNV and CDR2 as YYDKDF (reference sequence). This CDR3 is CATSRADRGFSETQYF. The CDR3 DNA follows: TGTGCCACCAGCAGAGCGGACAGGGGTTTTTCAGAGACCCAGTACTTC.

The gene calls are TRBV4-1 and TRBJ2-1, with 9 bases matching TRBD1. The CDR3 spans 16 residues. Unmatched junction bases numbered 10, after V lost 3 bases and J lost 7 bases. Germline V gene lookup returns CDR1 MGHRA and CDR2 YSYEKL. CDR3: CASSHPDRGSLNEQFF. The CDR3 region has the DNA TGCGCCAGCAGCCATCCGGACAGGGGATCCCTTAATGAGCAGTTCTTC.

The chain recombines TRBV23-1 with TRBJ1-5; D remains ambiguous. TRBV23-1 is classed as an ORF, of uncertain function. V gave up 5 bases and J gave up 3 bases, with 17 bases separating them. CDR3 length: 16 residues. CDR3 sequence: CASSFHAGSFNQPQHF. The CDR3 DNA follows: TGCGCCAGCAGTTTTCACGCCGGGTCTTTCAATCAGCCCCAGCATTTT.

This clone appeared once. The chain uses TRBV2 and TRBJ2-7; D is unclear. Germline V gene sequence: CDR1 SNHLY, CDR2 FYNNEI. The V end lost 9 bases, the J end lost 0 bases, and 15 bases lay between the germline ends. The CDR3 is 14 amino acids. In DNA, the CDR3 is TGTGCCAGTTCCCCTCGGAGCCTCTCCTACGAGCAGTACTTC. Translating gives CASSPRSLSYEQYF.

The V and J genes are TRBV4-1 and TRBJ1-2; D unclear. CDR1 MGHRA and CDR2 YSYEKL come from the germline V gene. The CDR3 runs to 14 residues. V lost 5 bases, J lost 8 bases, and 18 bases lay in between. CDR3 DNA sequence: TGCGCCAGCAGCGTAGTCGCTACCTCTCTGGGCTACACCTTC. It specifies CASSVVATSLGYTF.

The J gene is TRBJ1-1, the V gene TRBV6-1, with 9 bases identical to TRBD1. The CDR3 contains 15 residues. V dropped 3 bases and J dropped 2; count of bases not matched to a gene: 4. The germline gives CDR1 MNHNS, CDR2 SASEGT. CDR3 in DNA: TGTGCCAGCAGTGAGGACAGGGGTTTCAACACTGAAGCTTTCTTT. Amino acids: CASSEDRGFNTEAFF.

The chain links TRBV11-2 to TRBJ2-7; TRBD1 aligns across 9 bases. This CDR3 has 16 residues. The V segment lost 1 base and the J segment 2 bases; nucleotides outside the gene matches: 6. Per germline, CDR1 SGHAT and CDR2 FQNNGV. DNA for the CDR3: TGTGCCAGCAGCTTAGGTCGGGACAGGGCTACCTACGAGCAGTACTTC. Translated, it gives CASSLGRDRATYEQYF.

As DNA, the CDR3 is TGTGCCACCTTGGGAGGGGGCAGAAACATTCAGTACTTC. This codes for CATLGGGRNIQYF. This chain links TRBV10-3 with TRBJ2-4; D is perhaps TRBD1 or TRBD2 (7 bases each). Between the trimmed V and J ends, which lost 10 bases and 6 bases, there was a span of 16 bases. The CDR3 has 13 amino acids. The germline CDR1 and CDR2 sequences are ENHRY and SYGVKD.

The CDR3 bases are TGCGCCAGCAGCTTGGTTCCGGGGCGAGACGAGCAGTACTTC. This gives the protein CASSLVPGRDEQYF. The J gene is TRBJ2-7, the V gene TRBV5-1; tentatively, D is TRBD1 or TRBD2 (5 bases each). Trimming left V 0 bases short and J 5 bases short, with 12 bases between. In germline, CDR1 is SGHRS, CDR2 YFSETQ. CDR3 length equals 14 residues.

The chain joins TRBV11-2 to TRBJ2-3, with D uncertain. The CDR3 is 16 residues long. The germline V gene encodes CDR1 SGHAT and CDR2 FQNNGV. Trimming took 1 base from V and 1 from J, leaving 12 bases between them. The CDR3 coding sequence is TGTGCCAGCAGCTTAGGGGCAGGACCAGGCACAGATACGCAGTATTTT. Residues: CASSLGAGPGTDTQYF.

The chain recombines TRBV5-8 with TRBJ2-2; D remains unclear. This CDR3 comprises 16 residues. V was shortened by 5 bases and J by 3 bases, with 17 bases between the two germline ends. Germline-derived CDR1 and CDR2 are SGHTS and YDEGEE. As DNA, the CDR3 is TGTGCCAGCAGTAAATTGAGGTTTTTGGACACCGGGGAGCTGTTTTTT. It translates to CASSKLRFLDTGELFF.

The chain uses TRBV19 and TRBJ2-1; TRBD2 agrees at 8 bases. This CDR3 is built from 16 residues. Germline values: CDR1 LNHDA, CDR2 SQIVND (reference sequence). Trimming cost V 6 bases and J 6 bases; bases outside gene matches: 13. CDR3 DNA sequence: TGTGCCAGTAGCGGGAGGGGCCCTTTGGCAGGCAATGAGCAGTTCTTC. Residues: CASSGRGPLAGNEQFF. Using reference TRBV19 and TRBJ2-1 for the parts outside the CDR3, the full variable domain is DGGITQSPKYLFRKEGQNVTLSCEQNLNHDAMYWYRQDPGQGLRLIYYSQIVNDFQKGDIAEGYSVSREKKESFPLTVTSAQKNPTAFYLCASSGRGPLAGNEQFFGPGTRLTVL.

This chain links TRBV30 with TRBJ2-7; TRBD1 matches 7 bases. Germline V gives CDR1 GTSNPN, CDR2 SVGIG (reference sequence). The CDR3 is 13 amino acids. V shed 3 bases, J shed 4 bases, and the junction held 6 bases outside the gene matches. The CDR3 coding sequence is TGTGCCTGGAGCCGAGGGGGCCGGTACGAGCAGTACTTC. It codes for CAWSRGGRYEQYF.

The rearrangement uses TRBV15 and TRBJ2-5, with TRBD1 as a possible D gene (6 bases). Germline V CDR1 and CDR2: LNHNV, YYDKDF (reference sequence). V gave up 6 bases and J gave up 2 bases, with 10 bases separating them. The CDR3 contains 13 residues. CDR3 in amino acids: CATSQGKQETQYF. The CDR3 nucleotides read TGTGCCACCAGTCAGGGGAAACAAGAGACCCAGTACTTC.

The V gene is TRBV10-1, the J gene TRBJ2-3; 8 bases match TRBD1. This CDR3 comprises 15 residues. Trimming took 3 bases from V and 6 from J; bases not matched to a gene: 8. Germline values: CDR1 WNHNN, CDR2 SYGVQD (reference sequence). Written as DNA, the CDR3 is TGCGCCAGCAGTGATGCTCAGGGGGCATCCGATACGCAGTATTTT. Protein sequence: CASSDAQGASDTQYF.

This clone was observed once. The V gene is TRBV19, the J gene TRBJ1-1; no clear D gene. Trimming cost V 8 bases and J 2 bases, with 15 bases left between them. The CDR3 length is 14 residues. From germline, CDR1 is LNHDA and CDR2 SQIVND (reference sequence). The CDR3 protein is CASLHLGVNTEAFF. The CDR3 region has the DNA TGTGCCAGTTTACATTTGGGAGTTAACACTGAAGCTTTCTTT. Full variable domain (missing parts from reference TRBV19 and TRBJ1-1): DGGITQSPKYLFRKEGQNVTLSCEQNLNHDAMYWYRQDPGQGLRLIYYSQIVNDFQKGDIAEGYSVSREKKESFPLTVTSAQKNPTAFYLCASLHLGVNTEAFFGQGTRLTVV.

The chain carries TRBV5-1 and TRBJ1-4; D is perhaps TRBD1 (5 bases). Germline V lookup: CDR1 SGHRS, CDR2 YFSETQ. The CDR3 extends over 13 amino acids. V dropped 2 bases and J dropped 7 bases, with 9 bases sitting between them. CDR3 in DNA: TGCGCCAGCAGCTTTGGGGGGATTGAAAAACTGTTTTTT. Encoded protein: CASSFGGIEKLFF. Based on the CDR3 plus reference TRBV5-1 and TRBJ1-4, the full variable domain is KAGVTQTPRYLIKTRGQQVTLSCSPISGHRSVSWYQQTPGQGLQFLFEYFSETQRNKGNFPGRFSGRQFSNSRSEMNVSTLELGDSALYLCASSFGGIEKLFFGSGTQLSVL.

The chain employs TRBV14 and TRBJ1-1; D remains unclear. The germline V and J ends were trimmed by 4 bases and 0 bases, with 9 bases remaining between them. The CDR3 has 14 residues. Germline lookup yields CDR1 SGHDN and CDR2 FVKESK. DNA of the CDR3: TGTGCCAGCAGCCCACAGCTAGTGAACACTGAAGCTTTCTTT. Protein: CASSPQLVNTEAFF.

This clone occurred once. V gene TRBV19 combines with J gene TRBJ1-4, with D uncertain. CDR1 and CDR2 from the germline V gene are LNHDA and SQIVND (reference sequence). V dropped 2 bases and J dropped 7 bases, with 5 bases sitting between them. The CDR3 is 12 residues long. In nucleotides, the CDR3 is TGTGCCAGTAGTATACGGGGTGAAAAACTGTTTTTT. It codes for CASSIRGEKLFF.

This chain connects TRBV4-2 to TRBJ2-7; D is possibly TRBD2 (6 bases). V was pared by 0 bases and J by 4 bases, with 13 bases between. The CDR3 has 15 residues. CDR1 and CDR2 from the germline V gene are LGHNA and YNFKEQ. This CDR3 reads CASSQDLGGMYEQYF. The CDR3 DNA follows: TGTGCCAGCAGCCAAGACCTTGGCGGGATGTACGAGCAGTACTTC.